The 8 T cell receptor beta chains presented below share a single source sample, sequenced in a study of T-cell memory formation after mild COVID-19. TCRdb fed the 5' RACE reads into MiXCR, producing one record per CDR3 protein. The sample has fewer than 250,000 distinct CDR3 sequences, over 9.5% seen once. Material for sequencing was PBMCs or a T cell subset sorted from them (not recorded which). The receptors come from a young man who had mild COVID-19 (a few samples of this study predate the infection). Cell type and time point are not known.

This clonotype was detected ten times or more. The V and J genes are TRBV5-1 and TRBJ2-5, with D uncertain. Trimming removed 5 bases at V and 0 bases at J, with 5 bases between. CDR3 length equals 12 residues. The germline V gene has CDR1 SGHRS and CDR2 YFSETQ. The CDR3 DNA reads TGCGCCAGCAGGACAAACCAAGAGACCCAGTACTTC. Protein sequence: CASRTNQETQYF. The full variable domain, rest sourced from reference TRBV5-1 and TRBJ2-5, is KAGVTQTPRYLIKTRGQQVTLSCSPISGHRSVSWYQQTPGQGLQFLFEYFSETQRNKGNFPGRFSGRQFSNSRSEMNVSTLELGDSALYLCASRTNQETQYFGPGTRLLVL.

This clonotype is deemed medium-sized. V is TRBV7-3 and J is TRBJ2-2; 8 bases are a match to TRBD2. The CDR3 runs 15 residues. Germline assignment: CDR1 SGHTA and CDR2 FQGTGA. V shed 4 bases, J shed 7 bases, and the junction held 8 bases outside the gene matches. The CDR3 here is CASSSSRGGSGELFF. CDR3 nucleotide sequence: TGTGCCAGCAGCTCCTCTCGGGGGGGAAGCGGGGAGCTGTTTTTT.

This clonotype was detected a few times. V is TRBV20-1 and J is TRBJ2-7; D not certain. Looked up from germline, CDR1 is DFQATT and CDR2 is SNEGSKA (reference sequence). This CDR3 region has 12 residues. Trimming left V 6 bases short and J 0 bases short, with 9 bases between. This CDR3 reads CSALVPSYEQYF. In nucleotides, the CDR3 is TGCAGTGCCCTCGTACCCTCCTACGAGCAGTACTTC.

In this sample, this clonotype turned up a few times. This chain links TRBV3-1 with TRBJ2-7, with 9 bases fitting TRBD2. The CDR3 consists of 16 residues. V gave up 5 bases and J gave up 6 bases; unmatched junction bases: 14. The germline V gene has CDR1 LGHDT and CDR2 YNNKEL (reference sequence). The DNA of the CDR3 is TGTGCCAGCAGCGACCACTACCGACTAGCGGCCGGCGAGCAGTACTTC. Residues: CASSDHYRLAAGEQYF.

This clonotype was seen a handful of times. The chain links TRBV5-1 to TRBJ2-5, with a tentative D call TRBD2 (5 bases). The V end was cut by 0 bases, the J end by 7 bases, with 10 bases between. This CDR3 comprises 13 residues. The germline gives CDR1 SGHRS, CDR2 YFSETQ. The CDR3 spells CASSLVLVGTQYF. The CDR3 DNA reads TGCGCCAGCAGCTTGGTACTAGTCGGGACCCAGTACTTC.

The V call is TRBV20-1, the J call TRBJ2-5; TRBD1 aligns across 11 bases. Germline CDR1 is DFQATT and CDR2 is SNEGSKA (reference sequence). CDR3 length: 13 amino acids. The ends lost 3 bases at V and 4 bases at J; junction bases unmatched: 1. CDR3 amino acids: CSASGTGGETQYF. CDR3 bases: TGCAGTGCTAGCGGGACAGGGGGAGAGACCCAGTACTTC.

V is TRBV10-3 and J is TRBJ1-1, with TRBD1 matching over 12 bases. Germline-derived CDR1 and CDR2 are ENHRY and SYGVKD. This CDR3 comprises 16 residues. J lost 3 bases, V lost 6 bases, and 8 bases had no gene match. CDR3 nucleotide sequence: TGTGCCATCAGAACCGGGACAGGGGGCCAGGACACTGAAGCTTTCTTT. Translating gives CAIRTGTGGQDTEAFF.

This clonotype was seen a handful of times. CDR3 amino acids: CASAPRAVADTQYF. Written as DNA, the CDR3 is TGTGCCAGTGCCCCCCGAGCGGTGGCGGATACGCAGTATTTT. V usage is TRBV19 and J usage is TRBJ2-3, with D perhaps matching TRBD2 (5 bases). Germline V gives CDR1 LNHDA, CDR2 SQIVND (reference sequence). The CDR3 consists of 14 residues. The V end lost 8 bases, the J end lost 6 bases, and 18 bases lay between the germline ends.